A selection of T cell receptor beta chains follows, all from one sample in a study of cytomegalovirus exposure and HLA in healthy donors. The method was immunoSEQ multiplex PCR; TCRdb's version includes in-frame clones alone and lacks a portion of them. Found here are around 150,000 clones; the top ten clones hold roughly 2.5%. The sequenced sample consisted of PBMCs. The receptors derive from a man aged 40-49 years in good health and CMV-seronegative. Both conserved end residues are part of each CDR3. A D gene is named only where the DNA matches it firmly.

CASSLGAAMETQYF TGTGCCAGCAGCTTAGGGGCAGCCATGGAGACCCAGTACTTC TRBV7-9 - TRBJ2-5 14
CASSLVTGIHEQYF TGCGCCAGCAGCTTAGTGACAGGGATCCACGAGCAGTACTTC TRBV5-1 TRBD1 TRBJ2-7 14
CASNDLGEPYNSPLHF TGTGCCAGCAACGACCTAGGGGAACCCTATAATTCACCCCTCCACTTT TRBV6-6 - TRBJ1-6 16
CASSLQGSKETQYF TGTGCCAGCAGCTTACAGGGGAGTAAAGAGACCCAGTACTTC TRBV5-6 TRBD1 TRBJ2-5 14
CASSGDSGLPQHF TGTGCCAGCAGCGGGGACAGTGGCCTCCCCCAGCATTTT TRBV7-2 TRBD1 TRBJ1-5 13
CASSLAADTQYF TGTGCCAGCAGCTTGGCGGCAGATACGCAGTATTTT TRBV5-4 - TRBJ2-3 12
CASGLVSGQGDYGYTF TGTGCTAGTGGTTTGGTGTCGGGGCAGGGGGACTATGGCTACACCTTC TRBV12-5 TRBD1 TRBJ1-2 16
CASSLDRPCTF TGTGCCAGCAGTTTAGACAGGCCCTGCACCTTC TRBV6-6 - TRBJ1-2 11
CAISEADRAPSGELFF TGTGCCATCAGTGAGGCAGACAGGGCCCCGTCCGGGGAGCTGTTTTTT TRBV10-3 TRBD1 TRBJ2-2 16
CASSKTGPSYEQYF TGTGCCAGCAGCAAGACAGGGCCGTCCTACGAGCAGTACTTC TRBV5-6 TRBD1 TRBJ2-7 14
CASSPRTGSTGELFF TGTGCCAGCTCACCCCGGACAGGGAGCACCGGGGAGCTGTTTTTT TRBV18 TRBD1 TRBJ2-2 15
CASSRDSNEKLFF TGTGCCAGCAGCCGGGACTCGAATGAAAAACTGTTTTTT TRBV5-4 - TRBJ1-4 13
CASSSRSKYEAFF TGTGCCAGCAGTTCGAGAAGCAAATATGAAGCTTTCTTT TRBV28 - TRBJ1-1 13
CASSLAREQETQYF TGTGCCAGCAGCTTAGCCCGGGAACAAGAGACCCAGTACTTC TRBV7-2 - TRBJ2-5 14
CSVDGHSYNEQFF TGCAGCGTTGATGGGCACTCCTACAATGAGCAGTTCTTC TRBV29-1 - TRBJ2-1 13
CASSYSGTGVGEQYF TGTGCCAGCAGTTACTCCGGGACAGGGGTTGGCGAGCAGTACTTC TRBV6-5 TRBD1 TRBJ2-7 15
CASSSSGDYGYTF TGCGCCAGCAGCTCGTCAGGCGACTATGGCTACACCTTC TRBV5-1 - TRBJ1-2 13
CASSPLTERPGGDTEAFF TGTGCCAGCAGCCCTCTTACTGAACGTCCGGGGGGTGACACTGAAGCTTTCTTT TRBV5-6 - TRBJ1-1 18
CASMRQGTGELFF TGTGCCAGCATGAGGCAGGGGACCGGGGAGCTGTTTTTT TRBV11-1 - TRBJ2-2 13
CASSIGTGYSTGELFF TGTGCCAGTAGTATAGGGACAGGGTATAGTACCGGGGAGCTGTTTTTT TRBV19 TRBD1 TRBJ2-2 16